This T cell receptor beta chain was recovered during a study of CD8+CD57+ T cells in acquired aplastic anemia. For CDR3 and TCR beta VDJ profiling, genomic DNA was the template used. Each CDR3 protein is one row after TCRdb ran MiXCR on the reads. The sample lists more than 95,000 distinct CDR3 sequences, over 30% occurring once. Sequencing was done on patients that had shown CD8+CD57+ cell expansion by flow cytometry. V was shortened by 0 bases and J by 2 bases, with 8 bases between the two germline ends. This CDR3 spans 16 amino acids. CDR1 and CDR2 from the germline V gene are LGHNA and YNFKEQ. The sequence was obtained from a human donor with aplastic anemia. The V gene is TRBV4-2, the J gene TRBJ1-6; D gene unclear. The source material was sorted CD4+, CD8+, or CD8+CD57+ T cells (not recorded which) from PBMCs. The CDR3 sequence: CASSQDSTAYNSPLHF. Written as DNA, the CDR3 is TGTGCCAGCAGCCAAGATAGTACAGCCTATAATTCACCCCTCCACTTT.